A single sample gave rise to the 18 T cell receptor beta chains below, sequenced in a study of shared clonotypes between healthy human individuals. The table came from immunoSEQ multiplex PCR; TCRdb's copy has only in-frame clones and leaves some out. This table has fewer than 550,000 clones, about 79% appearing once. The specimen was PBMCs. The receptors originated from a woman aged 40 to 50 in good health. Some clones in this sample may be carry-over from other donors' samples.

V is TRBV7-3 and J is TRBJ2-2; D not certain. Germline values: CDR1 SGHTA, CDR2 FQGTGA. The length of the CDR3 is 17 residues. V shed 1 base and J shed 3 bases, with 15 bases lying between them. In nucleotides, the CDR3 is TGTGCCAGCAGCTTAAGGGGTTCCCTTAGCTACACCGGGGAGCTGTTTTTT. Amino acid sequence: CASSLRGSLSYTGELFF.

The J gene is TRBJ1-3, the V gene TRBV19; D is ambiguous. The germline V gene has CDR1 LNHDA and CDR2 SQIVND (reference sequence). V lost 3 bases, J lost 0 bases, and 9 bases lay in between. The CDR3 loop spans 15 amino acids. CDR3 DNA: TGTGCCAGTAGTATGGCCTCAGTCTCTGGAAACACCATATATTTT. The encoded protein is CASSMASVSGNTIYF. The full variable domain, with the rest looked up from reference TRBV19 and TRBJ1-3, is DGGITQSPKYLFRKEGQNVTLSCEQNLNHDAMYWYRQDPGQGLRLIYYSQIVNDFQKGDIAEGYSVSREKKESFPLTVTSAQKNPTAFYLCASSMASVSGNTIYFGEGSWLTVV.

In its sample, this clone was seen many times. The chain joins TRBV7-6 to TRBJ2-3; 7 positions match TRBD1. Per germline, CDR1 SGHVS and CDR2 FNYEAQ. J gave up 4 bases and V 4 bases, and 5 bases lay outside the gene matches. The CDR3 consists of 14 residues. CDR3 sequence (DNA): TGTGCCAGCAGCTCCTGGGACAGCCCAGATACGCAGTATTTT. Protein: CASSSWDSPDTQYF.

This chain uses TRBV5-6 with TRBJ2-1; 7 bases map to TRBD2. The CDR3 length is 15 residues. With V trimmed by 4 bases and J by 3 bases, 7 bases remained unmatched. CDR1 and CDR2 from the germline V gene are SGHDT and YYEEEE. The DNA of the CDR3 is TGTGCCAGCAGCCGCAACCCGGGGGGCTACAATGAGCAGTTCTTC. Its translation is CASSRNPGGYNEQFF.

This clone was seen just once. This chain links TRBV6-5 with TRBJ2-7; 11 bases match TRBD1. V gave up 5 bases and J gave up 2 bases; unmatched junction bases: 5. The CDR3 has 15 amino acids. Germline values: CDR1 MNHEY, CDR2 SVGAGI. The CDR3 coding sequence is TGTGCCAGCAGTAACGCGGACAGGGGGCCCTACGAGCAGTACTTC. Residues: CASSNADRGPYEQYF.

The chain is built from TRBV5-4 and TRBJ2-3; 9 nucleotides line up with TRBD2. V shed 0 bases and J 6 bases; nucleotides not matched to a gene: 8. CDR3 length equals 16 residues. CDR1 SGHNT and CDR2 YYREEE come from the germline V gene (reference sequence). CDR3 DNA: TGTGCCAGCAGCTTGGAGGGCGGGAGGGCCGATGATACGCAGTATTTT. Translated, it gives CASSLEGGRADDTQYF.

This clone was seen a handful of times. Other DNA sequences in the sample encode the same CDR3. The rearrangement uses TRBV9 and TRBJ2-7; no clear D. Germline loops: CDR1 SGDLS, CDR2 YYNGEE. Trimming took off 0 bases at V and 6 bases at J, with 19 bases between the two ends. This CDR3 is built from 16 residues. The CDR3, as DNA: TGTGCCAGCAGCGTAGGGGCCAGCGTTGGCCTGGCCGAGCAGTACTTC. Translated, it gives CASSVGASVGLAEQYF.

In nucleotides, the CDR3 is TGCGCCAGCAGCTTGGGAGGCCGGCGTAAGGCTGAAGCTTTCTTT. Translated: CASSLGGRRKAEAFF. V and J are TRBV5-1 and TRBJ1-1, with no clear D. Germline CDR1 SGHRS, CDR2 YFSETQ. Trimming left V 0 bases short and J 6 bases short, with 15 bases between. CDR3 length: 15 amino acids.

This clone turned up a few times. The chain carries TRBV14 and TRBJ2-1; 14 nucleotides agree with TRBD2. The length of the CDR3 is 15 residues. Germline CDR1 is SGHDN and CDR2 is FVKESK. The ends lost 4 bases at V and 10 bases at J; junction bases unmatched: 6. The CDR3 DNA reads TGTGCCAGCAGCCCCGGGACTAGCGGGAGACGGGAGCAGTTCTTC. Encoded protein: CASSPGTSGRREQFF.

The chain carries TRBV27 and TRBJ2-7, with 8 nucleotides matching TRBD1. The CDR3 loop spans 15 amino acids. The V segment lost 6 bases and the J segment 2 bases; nucleotides outside the gene matches: 9. In germline, CDR1 is MNHEY, CDR2 SMNVEV (reference sequence). CDR3 region: CASSIQGGIPYEQYF. Here the CDR3 DNA reads TGTGCCAGCAGCATACAGGGGGGAATTCCCTACGAGCAGTACTTC.

The chain joins TRBV9 to TRBJ2-3; D is possibly TRBD2 (5 bases). Germline-derived CDR1 and CDR2 are SGDLS and YYNGEE. The CDR3 runs 15 residues. The V gene lost 2 bases and the J gene lost 6 bases, with 16 bases spanning the gap. The CDR3 spells CASSVEGMGSDTQYF. The CDR3 nucleotides read TGTGCCAGCAGCGTCGAGGGAATGGGCAGTGATACGCAGTATTTT.

The chain carries TRBV30 and TRBJ2-1, with 8 bases identical to TRBD2. V trimming: 2 bases; J trimming: 9 bases; junction bases outside the gene matches: 3. Germline-derived CDR1 and CDR2 are GTSNPN and SVGIG (reference sequence). The length of the CDR3 is 12 residues. This CDR3 is CAWSYGGAEQFF. The CDR3 nucleotides read TGTGCCTGGAGTTACGGGGGGGCTGAGCAGTTCTTC. The complete variable domain, with remaining parts taken from reference TRBV30 and TRBJ2-1, reads SQTIHQWPATLVQPVGSPLSLECTVEGTSNPNLYWYRQAAGRGLQLLFYSVGIGQISSEVPQNLSASRPQDRQFILSSKKLLLSDSGFYLCAWSYGGAEQFFGPGTRLTVL.

Concerning this clone itself: The sample has other DNA sequences that encode this CDR3 too. The chain joins TRBV9 to TRBJ2-3; D gene ambiguous. V shed 2 bases and J shed 1 base, with 5 bases lying between them. The CDR3 runs 13 residues. Germline CDR1 reads SGDLS; CDR2 reads YYNGEE. The CDR3 DNA sequence: TGTGCCAGCAGCGTGGACGGCACAGATACGCAGTATTTT. Its protein product is CASSVDGTDTQYF. Full variable domain (remainder filled in from reference TRBV9 and TRBJ2-3): DSGVTQTPKHLITATGQRVTLRCSPRSGDLSVYWYQQSLDQGLQFLIQYYNGEERAKGNILERFSAQQFPDLHSELNLSSLELGDSALYFCASSVDGTDTQYFGPGTRLTVL.

Only one count was recorded for this clone. V usage is TRBV6-1 and J usage is TRBJ1-1, with a tentative D call TRBD1 (5 bases). CDR3 length equals 13 residues. The germline V gene encodes CDR1 MNHNS and CDR2 SASEGT. V was clipped by 6 bases and J by 4 bases, with 12 bases between them. Here the CDR3 reads CASSLKGSTEAFF. Written as DNA, the CDR3 is TGTGCCAGCAGCCTAAAGGGGAGCACTGAAGCTTTCTTT.

This clone was seen a handful of times. The DNA for the CDR3 is TGTGCCAGCAGCCAACCCTACCAAACTAGCACAGATACGCAGTATTTT. This translates into CASSQPYQTSTDTQYF. This chain connects TRBV5-4 to TRBJ2-3; D not resolved. V was trimmed by 4 bases and J by 0 bases, leaving 15 bases between them. The CDR3 runs 16 residues. From germline, CDR1 is SGHNT and CDR2 YYREEE (reference sequence).

The rearrangement uses TRBV9 and TRBJ2-2, with TRBD1 identical over 9 bases. The CDR3 runs to 15 residues. Germline trimming cut 4 bases from V and 0 bases from J; bases unmatched to any gene: 1. CDR1 is SGDLS and CDR2 is YYNGEE in the germline V gene. The CDR3 bases are TGTGCCAGCAGCAGACAGGGGGCGAACACCGGGGAGCTGTTTTTT. Translating it yields CASSRQGANTGELFF.

The J gene is TRBJ2-3, the V gene TRBV5-6, with D possibly matching TRBD2 (6 bases). Germline CDR1 is SGHDT and CDR2 is YYEEEE. V was pared by 3 bases and J by 1 base, with 12 bases between. This CDR3 has 15 amino acids. CDR3 residues: CASSWGTGGTDTQYF. CDR3 nucleotides: TGTGCCAGCAGCTGGGGGACTGGGGGCACAGATACGCAGTATTTT.

This chain joins TRBV10-3 and TRBJ2-1, with 9 bases lining up with TRBD1. The germline gives CDR1 ENHRY, CDR2 SYGVKD. V shed 6 bases, J shed 5 bases, and the junction held 5 bases outside the gene matches. The CDR3 extends over 14 amino acids. CDR3 sequence reads: CAIRDRGHNNEQFF. DNA of the CDR3: TGTGCCATCAGGGACAGGGGCCATAACAATGAGCAGTTCTTC.